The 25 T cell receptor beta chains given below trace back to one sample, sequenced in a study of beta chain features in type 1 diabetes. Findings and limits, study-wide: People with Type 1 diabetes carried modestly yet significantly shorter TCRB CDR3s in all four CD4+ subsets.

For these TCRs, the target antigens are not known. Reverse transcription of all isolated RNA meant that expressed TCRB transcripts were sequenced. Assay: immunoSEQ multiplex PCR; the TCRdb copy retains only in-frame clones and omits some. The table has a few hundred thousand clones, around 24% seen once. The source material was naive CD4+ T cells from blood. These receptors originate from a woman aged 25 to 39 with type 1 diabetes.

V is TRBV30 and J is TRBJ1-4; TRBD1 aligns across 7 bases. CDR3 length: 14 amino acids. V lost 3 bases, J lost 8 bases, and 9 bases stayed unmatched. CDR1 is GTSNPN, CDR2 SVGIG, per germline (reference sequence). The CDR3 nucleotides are TGTGCCTGGAGACAGAGGGGGCGCTGGGAAAAACTGTTTTTT. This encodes CAWRQRGRWEKLFF. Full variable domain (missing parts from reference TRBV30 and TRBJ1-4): SQTIHQWPATLVQPVGSPLSLECTVEGTSNPNLYWYRQAAGRGLQLLFYSVGIGQISSEVPQNLSASRPQDRQFILSSKKLLLSDSGFYLCAWRQRGRWEKLFFGSGTQLSVL.

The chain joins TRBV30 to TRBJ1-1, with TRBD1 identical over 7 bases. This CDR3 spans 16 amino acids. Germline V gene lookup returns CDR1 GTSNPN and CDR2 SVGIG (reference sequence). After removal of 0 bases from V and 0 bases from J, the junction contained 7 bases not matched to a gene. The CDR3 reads CAWSVWRGRMNTEAFF. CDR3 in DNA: TGTGCCTGGAGTGTTTGGAGGGGGCGAATGAACACTGAAGCTTTCTTT.

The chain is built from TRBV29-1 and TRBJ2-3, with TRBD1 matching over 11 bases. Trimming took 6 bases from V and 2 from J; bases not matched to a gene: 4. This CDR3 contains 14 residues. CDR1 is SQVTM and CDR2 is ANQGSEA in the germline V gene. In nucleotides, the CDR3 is TGCAGCGTCAGGGACAGGGGGTTCACAGATACGCAGTATTTT. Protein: CSVRDRGFTDTQYF.

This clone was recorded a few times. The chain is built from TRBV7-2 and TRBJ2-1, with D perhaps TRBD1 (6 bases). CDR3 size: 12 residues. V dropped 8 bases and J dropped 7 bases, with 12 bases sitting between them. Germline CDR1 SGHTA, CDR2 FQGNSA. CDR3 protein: CASQNRENEQFF. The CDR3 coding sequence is TGTGCCAGCCAGAACAGGGAAAATGAGCAGTTCTTC.

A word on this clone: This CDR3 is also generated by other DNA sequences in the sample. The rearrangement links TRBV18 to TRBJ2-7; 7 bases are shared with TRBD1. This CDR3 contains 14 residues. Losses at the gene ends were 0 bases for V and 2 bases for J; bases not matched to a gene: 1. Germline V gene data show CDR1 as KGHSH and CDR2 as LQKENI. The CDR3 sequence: CASSPPGQTYEQYF. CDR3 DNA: TGTGCCAGCTCACCACCGGGACAGACCTACGAGCAGTACTTC.

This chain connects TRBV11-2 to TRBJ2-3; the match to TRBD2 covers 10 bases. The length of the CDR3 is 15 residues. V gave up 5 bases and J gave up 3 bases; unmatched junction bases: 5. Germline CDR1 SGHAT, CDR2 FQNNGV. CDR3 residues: CASSLQTSGTDTQYF. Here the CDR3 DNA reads TGTGCCAGCAGCCTTCAGACTAGCGGGACAGATACGCAGTATTTT.

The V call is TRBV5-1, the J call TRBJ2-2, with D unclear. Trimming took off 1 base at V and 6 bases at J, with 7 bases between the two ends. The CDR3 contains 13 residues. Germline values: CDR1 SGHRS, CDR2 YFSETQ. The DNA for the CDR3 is TGCGCCAGCAGCTTGTCTCCCCCCGGGGAGCTGTTTTTT. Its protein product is CASSLSPPGELFF. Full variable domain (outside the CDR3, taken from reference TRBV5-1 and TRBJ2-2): KAGVTQTPRYLIKTRGQQVTLSCSPISGHRSVSWYQQTPGQGLQFLFEYFSETQRNKGNFPGRFSGRQFSNSRSEMNVSTLELGDSALYLCASSLSPPGELFFGEGSRLTVL.

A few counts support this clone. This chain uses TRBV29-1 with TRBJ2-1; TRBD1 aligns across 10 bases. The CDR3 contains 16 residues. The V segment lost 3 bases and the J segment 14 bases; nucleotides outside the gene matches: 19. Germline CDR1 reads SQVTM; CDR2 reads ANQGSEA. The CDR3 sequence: CSVDNLRDRGSYSKFF. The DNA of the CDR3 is TGCAGCGTTGACAACCTCCGGGACAGGGGAAGTTACTCGAAGTTCTTC.

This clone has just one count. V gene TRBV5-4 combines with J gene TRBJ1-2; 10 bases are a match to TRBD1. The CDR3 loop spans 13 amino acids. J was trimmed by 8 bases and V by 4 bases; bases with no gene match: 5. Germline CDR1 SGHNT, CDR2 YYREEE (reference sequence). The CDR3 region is CASSATGGEGYTF. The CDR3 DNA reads TGTGCCAGCAGCGCGACAGGGGGCGAGGGCTACACCTTC.

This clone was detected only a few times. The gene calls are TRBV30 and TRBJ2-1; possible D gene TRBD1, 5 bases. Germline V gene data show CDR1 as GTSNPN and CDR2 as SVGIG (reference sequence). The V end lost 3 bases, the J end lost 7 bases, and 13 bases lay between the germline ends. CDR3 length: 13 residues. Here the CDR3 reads CAWSPGRVNEQFF. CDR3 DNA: TGTGCCTGGAGCCCTGGCAGGGTAAATGAGCAGTTCTTC.

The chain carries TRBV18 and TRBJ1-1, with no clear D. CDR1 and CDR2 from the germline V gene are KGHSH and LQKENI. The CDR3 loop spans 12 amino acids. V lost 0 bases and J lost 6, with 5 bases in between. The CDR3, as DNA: TGTGCCAGCTCACCACCAAGCGCTGAAGCTTTCTTT. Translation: CASSPPSAEAFF. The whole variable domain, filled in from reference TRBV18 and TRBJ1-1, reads NAGVMQNPRHLVRRRGQEARLRCSPMKGHSHVYWYRQLPEEGLKFMVYLQKENIIDESGMPKERFSAEFPKEGPSILRIQQVVRGDSAAYFCASSPPSAEAFFGQGTRLTVV.

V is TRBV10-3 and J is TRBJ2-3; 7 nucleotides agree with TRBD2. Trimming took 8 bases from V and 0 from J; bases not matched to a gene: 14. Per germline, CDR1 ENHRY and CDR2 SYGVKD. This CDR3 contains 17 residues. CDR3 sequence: CAIGPTGAGSSTDTQYF. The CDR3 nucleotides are TGTGCCATCGGGCCCACGGGAGCGGGGAGTAGCACAGATACGCAGTATTTT.

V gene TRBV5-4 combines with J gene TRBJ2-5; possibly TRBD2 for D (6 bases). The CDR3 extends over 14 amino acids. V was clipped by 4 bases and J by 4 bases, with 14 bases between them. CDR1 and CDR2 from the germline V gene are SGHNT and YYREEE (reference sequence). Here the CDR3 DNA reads TGTGCCAGCAGCCCTAGTACCGGGGGAGAGACCCAGTACTTC. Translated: CASSPSTGGETQYF.

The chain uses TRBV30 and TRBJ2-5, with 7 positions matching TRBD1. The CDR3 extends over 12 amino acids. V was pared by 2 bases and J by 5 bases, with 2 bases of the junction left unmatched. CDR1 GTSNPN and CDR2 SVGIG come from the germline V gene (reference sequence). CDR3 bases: TGTGCCTGGAGTCCGACAGGGGAGACCCAGTACTTC. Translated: CAWSPTGETQYF. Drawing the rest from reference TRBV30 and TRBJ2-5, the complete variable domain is SQTIHQWPATLVQPVGSPLSLECTVEGTSNPNLYWYRQAAGRGLQLLFYSVGIGQISSEVPQNLSASRPQDRQFILSSKKLLLSDSGFYLCAWSPTGETQYFGPGTRLLVL.

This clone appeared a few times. CDR3 in DNA: TGTGCCAGCAGTTCACAGGGAACAAACACCATATATTTT. It yields the protein CASSSQGTNTIYF. This chain uses TRBV6-6 with TRBJ1-3, with D perhaps TRBD1 (6 bases). The germline gives CDR1 MNHNY, CDR2 SVGAGI (reference sequence). V was pared by 4 bases and J by 6 bases, with 10 bases between. The CDR3 totals 13 residues.

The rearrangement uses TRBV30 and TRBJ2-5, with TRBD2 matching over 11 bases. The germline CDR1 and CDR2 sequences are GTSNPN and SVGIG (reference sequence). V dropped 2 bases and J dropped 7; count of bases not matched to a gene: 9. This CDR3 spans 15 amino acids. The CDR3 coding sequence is TGTGCCTGGAGTCTAGCGGGGGGTCGTGTTCGGACCCAGTACTTC. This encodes CAWSLAGGRVRTQYF.

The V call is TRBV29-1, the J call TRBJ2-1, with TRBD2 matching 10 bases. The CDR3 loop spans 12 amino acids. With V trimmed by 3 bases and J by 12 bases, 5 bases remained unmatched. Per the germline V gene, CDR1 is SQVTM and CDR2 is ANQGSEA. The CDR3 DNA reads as TGCAGCGTTGACGCTAGCGGGAGTAGGCAGTTCTTC. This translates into CSVDASGSRQFF.

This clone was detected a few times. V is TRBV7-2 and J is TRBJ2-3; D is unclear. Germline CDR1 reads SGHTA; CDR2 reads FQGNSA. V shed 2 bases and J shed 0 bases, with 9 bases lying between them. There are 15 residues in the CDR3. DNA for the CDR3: TGTGCCAGCAGCTTACGAGCGACTAGCACAGATACGCAGTATTTT. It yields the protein CASSLRATSTDTQYF. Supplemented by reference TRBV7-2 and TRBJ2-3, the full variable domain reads GAGVSQSPSNKVTEKGKDVELRCDPISGHTALYWYRQSLGQGLEFLIYFQGNSAPDKSGLPSDRFSAERTGGSVSTLTIQRTQQEDSAVYLCASSLRATSTDTQYFGPGTRLTVL.

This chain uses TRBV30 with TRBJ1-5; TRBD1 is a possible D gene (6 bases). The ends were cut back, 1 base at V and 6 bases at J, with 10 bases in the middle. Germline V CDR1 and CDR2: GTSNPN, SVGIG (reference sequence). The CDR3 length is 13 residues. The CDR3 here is CAWSGEGVQPQHF. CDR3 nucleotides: TGTGCCTGGAGTGGGGAGGGGGTTCAGCCCCAGCATTTT.

The CDR3: CSATDRLSGNTIYF. Here the CDR3 DNA reads TGCAGCGCCACGGACAGACTATCTGGAAACACCATATATTTT. This chain uses TRBV29-1 with TRBJ1-3; D may be TRBD1 (6 bases). The germline V gene encodes CDR1 SQVTM and CDR2 ANQGSEA. The V end lost 7 bases, the J end lost 1 base, and 14 bases lay between the germline ends. CDR3 length equals 14 residues. Based on the CDR3 plus reference TRBV29-1 and TRBJ1-3, the full variable domain is SAVISQKPSRDICQRGTSLTIQCQVDSQVTMMFWYRQQPGQSLTLIATANQGSEATYESGFVIDKFPISRPNLTFSTLTVSNMSPEDSSIYLCSATDRLSGNTIYFGEGSWLTVV.

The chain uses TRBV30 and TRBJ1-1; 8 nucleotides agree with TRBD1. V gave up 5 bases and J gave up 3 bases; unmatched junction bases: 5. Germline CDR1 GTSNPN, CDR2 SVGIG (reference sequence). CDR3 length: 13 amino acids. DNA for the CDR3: TGTGCCTGGGGGCAGACAGGGGACACTGAAGCTTTCTTT. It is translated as CAWGQTGDTEAFF.

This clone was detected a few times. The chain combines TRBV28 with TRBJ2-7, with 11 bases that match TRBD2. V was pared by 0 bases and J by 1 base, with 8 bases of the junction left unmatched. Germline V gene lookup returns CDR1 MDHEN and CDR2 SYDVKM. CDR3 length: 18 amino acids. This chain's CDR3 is CASSLWLAGGRGSYEQYF. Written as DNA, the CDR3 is TGTGCCAGCAGTTTATGGCTAGCGGGAGGCCGGGGGTCCTACGAGCAGTACTTC.

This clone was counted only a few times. CDR3 bases: TGCGCCAGCAGCCAAGGAGCGCTAGAGACCCAGTACTTC. Translated: CASSQGALETQYF. V gene TRBV4-1 combines with J gene TRBJ2-5; D is unclear. Trimming pared 1 base from V and 4 bases from J, leaving 7 bases between. The CDR3 has 13 amino acids. The germline CDR1 and CDR2 sequences are MGHRA and YSYEKL.

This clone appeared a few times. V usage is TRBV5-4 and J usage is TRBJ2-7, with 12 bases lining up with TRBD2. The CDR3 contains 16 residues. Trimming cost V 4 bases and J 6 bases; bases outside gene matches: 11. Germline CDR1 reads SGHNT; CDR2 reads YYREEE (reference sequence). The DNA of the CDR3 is TGTGCCAGCAGCCCCTCCCTAGCGGGAGGGTTTAGCGAGCAGTACTTC. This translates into CASSPSLAGGFSEQYF.

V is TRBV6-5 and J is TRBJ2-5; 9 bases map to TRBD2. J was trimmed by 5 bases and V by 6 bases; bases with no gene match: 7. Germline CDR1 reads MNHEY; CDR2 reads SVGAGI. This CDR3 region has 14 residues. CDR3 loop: CASSQLAGGETQYF. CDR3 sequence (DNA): TGTGCCAGCAGCCAACTAGCGGGCGGGGAGACCCAGTACTTC.